This is a list of T cell receptor beta chains from one sample in a study of cytomegalovirus exposure and HLA in healthy donors. TCRdb keeps only in-frame clones here, not all; method: immunoSEQ multiplex PCR. The sample has 150,000 to 200,000 clones, 80% seen once; the top ten hold approximately 1.3%. Sample: PBMCs. These TCRs come from a man aged 25-40 years in good health and CMV-seronegative. Both conserved end residues are part of each CDR3. The D gene is left open where the match is weak. Expanded clones are given a class, and other clones once, few, many or no size at all.

TRBD2 TRBJ2-1 . TRBV5-1 TGCGCCAGCAGCCCCGGGACTAGCGGGAATGAGCAGTTCTTC CASSPGTSGNEQFF
. TRBJ1-6 few TRBV10-1 TGCGCCACCCGGGACACCAATAATTCACCCCTCCACTTT CATRDTNNSPLHF
. TRBJ1-3 . TRBV10-3 TGTGCCACCTCCCCCTCTAACACCATATATTTT CATSPSNTIYF
. TRBJ1-2 . TRBV30 TGTGCCTGGGGCGCAGGGGCGAACTATGGCTACACCTTC CAWGAGANYGYTF
TRBD1 TRBJ2-7 once TRBV10-3 TGTGCCGTCACAAGGGAGGGGGGACAGGGGAGCAACGAGCAGTACTTC CAVTREGGQGSNEQYF
. TRBJ2-7 . TRBV30 TGTGCCTGGAGTAAGCCTTACTACGAGCAGTACTTC CAWSKPYYEQYF
. TRBJ1-5 . TRBV5-8 TGTGCCAGCAGCCCCGGACTGCCACCTCGGAATCAGCCCCAGCATTTT CASSPGLPPRNQPQHF
. TRBJ2-1 . TRBV6-1 TGTGCCAGCCTCAGGGCGGAAAGCAATGAGCAGTTCTTC CASLRAESNEQFF
TRBD2 TRBJ2-7 . TRBV19 TGTGCCAGTAGTGCGACTAGCGGGAGGTACTCCTACGAGCAGTACTTC CASSATSGRYSYEQYF
. TRBJ1-1 few TRBV5-6 TGTGCCAGCAGCCCCGCTCGGGAAAACACTGAAGCTTTCTTT CASSPARENTEAFF
TRBD1 TRBJ1-5 . TRBV7-2 TGTGCCAGCAGCTTAGACAGGGGGCCCAATCAGCCCCAGCATTTT CASSLDRGPNQPQHF
. TRBJ2-7 . TRBV7-8 TGTGCCAGCAGCCCTAACTACGAGCAGTACTTC CASSPNYEQYF
. TRBJ1-2 once TRBV2 TGTGCCAGCAGTGACAACAGGTGGGGCTATGGCTACACCTTC CASSDNRWGYGYTF
TRBD1 TRBJ2-7 . TRBV19 TGTGCCACGACAGGGCTGTCCGACTACGAGCAGTACTTC CATTGLSDYEQYF
TRBD1 TRBJ1-5 . TRBV15 TGTGCCACCAGCAGTGGACAGGGGGTCATCGGCAATCAGCCCCAGCATTTT CATSSGQGVIGNQPQHF
. TRBJ1-5 . TRBV4-1 TGCGCCAGCAGCCAAGATAGGACAGCTCAGCCCCAGCATTTT CASSQDRTAQPQHF
TRBD1 TRBJ2-3 . TRBV28 TGTGCCAGCAGCGACAGGGGAGGCCGCACAGATACGCAGTATTTT CASSDRGGRTDTQYF
TRBD1 TRBJ1-5 . TRBV11-2 TGTGCCAGCAGCATCGGAACAGGGGGAGGTCAGCCCCAGCATTTT CASSIGTGGGQPQHF
TRBD1 TRBJ1-1 . TRBV19 TGTGCCAGTAGTCCTCGGACAGGGGCTGACACTGAAGCTTTCTTT CASSPRTGADTEAFF
. TRBJ1-4 few TRBV28 TGTGCCAGCAGACCTCACACCCGGAGGGAAAAACTGTTTTTT CASRPHTRREKLFF
. TRBJ1-1 . TRBV28 TGTGCCAGCAGTTTGGGCTACACTGAAGCTTTCTTT CASSLGYTEAFF
. TRBJ1-1 . TRBV19 TGTGCCAGTACCCGGGTGCCCACTGAAGCTTTCTTT CASTRVPTEAFF
. TRBJ2-5 . TRBV23-1 TGCGCCAGCAGTCAGGAGGACCTCCAAGAGACCCAGTACTTC CASSQEDLQETQYF
TRBD1 TRBJ1-1 . TRBV29-1 TGCAGCGGCGCCCAGACAGGGAGGACTGAAGCTTTCTTT CSGAQTGRTEAFF
. TRBJ1-2 once TRBV7-3 TGTGCCAGCAGCTTAATTTCAGGTTATGGCTACACCTTC CASSLISGYGYTF